This TCR beta chain was documented in a study of regulatory T cells in long-lasting Graves disease. Details on this clonotype: Its matching antigen is unknown.

For TCR beta, libraries came from iRepertoire HTBI primers and Arm-PCR of CDR3 regions. TCRdb used MiXCR to reprocess the multiplex PCR reads, holding one entry per CDR3 protein. The table lists roughly 500,000 distinct CDR3 sequences, less than 25% of them singletons. The germline gives CDR1 MGHRA, CDR2 YSYEKL. The CDR3 is made up of 15 amino acids. Trimming took 1 base from V and 7 from J; bases not matched to a gene: 6. Time point indicated: persistent/refractory GD, antithyroid drugs over 5 years with positive TRAb. Following extraction of RNA from PBMCs, that RNA was used to make the TCR library. Study-wide results and limits: It is possible that accuracy was reduced by the small size of the sample.

The input for sequencing was peripheral blood mononuclear cells (PBMCs), taken when the disease was refractory, from a patient treated with antithyroid drugs. The chain joins TRBV4-1 to TRBJ1-5; TRBD1 matches 8 bases. This clonotype was sampled from a female donor with Graves disease. CDR3 sequence: CASSQVDRVGQPQHF. DNA of the CDR3: TGCGCCAGCAGCCAAGTGGACAGGGTTGGGCAGCCCCAGCATTTT.